Listed here are 2 T cell receptor beta chains from one sample, sequenced in a study of blood T cell repertoires in COVID-19. Here immunoSEQ multiplex PCR was the method, and the copy in TCRdb shows in-frame clones only, minus some. The sample holds approximately 140,000 clones; 88% are singletons and the top ten take roughly 2.5%. The specimen sequenced was peripheral blood. Source of these receptors: a human donor with COVID-19, enrolled during active disease. The donor label of this sample is uncertain.

The genes are TRBV5-1 and TRBJ2-3; D unresolved. V was shortened by 2 bases and J by 1 base, with 11 bases between the two germline ends. This CDR3 is built from 15 residues. Germline V gives CDR1 SGHRS, CDR2 YFSETQ. The CDR3 DNA reads as TGCGCCAGCAGCTTAAATAACAGAGGCACAGATACGCAGTATTTT. Translation gives CASSLNNRGTDTQYF.

The CDR3 DNA reads as TGTGCCAGTAGTATGTTTGGGGGGGGCACTGAAGCTTTCTTT. Protein product: CASSMFGGGTEAFF. This chain links TRBV19 with TRBJ1-1; perhaps TRBD1 as D (5 bases). The germline V gene encodes CDR1 LNHDA and CDR2 SQIVND (reference sequence). The CDR3 covers 14 residues. V was cut by 3 bases and J by 4 bases, with 12 bases left in between.